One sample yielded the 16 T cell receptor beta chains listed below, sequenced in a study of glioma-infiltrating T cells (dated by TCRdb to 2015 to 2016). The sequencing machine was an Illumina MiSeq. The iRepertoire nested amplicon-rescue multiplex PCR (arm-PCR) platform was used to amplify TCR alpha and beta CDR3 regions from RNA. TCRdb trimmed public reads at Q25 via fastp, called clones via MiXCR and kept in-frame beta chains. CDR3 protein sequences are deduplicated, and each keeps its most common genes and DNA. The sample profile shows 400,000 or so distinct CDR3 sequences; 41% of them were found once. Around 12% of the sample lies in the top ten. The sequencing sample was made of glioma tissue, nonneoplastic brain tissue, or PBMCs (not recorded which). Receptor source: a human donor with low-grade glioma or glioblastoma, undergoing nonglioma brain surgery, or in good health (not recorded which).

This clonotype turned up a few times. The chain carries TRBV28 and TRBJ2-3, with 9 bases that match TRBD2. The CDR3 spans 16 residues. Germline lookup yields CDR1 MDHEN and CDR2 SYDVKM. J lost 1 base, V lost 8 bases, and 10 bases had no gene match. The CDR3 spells CASLAGLRNGTDTQYF. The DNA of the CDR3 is TGTGCCAGCCTAGCGGGACTTCGGAACGGCACAGATACGCAGTATTTT.

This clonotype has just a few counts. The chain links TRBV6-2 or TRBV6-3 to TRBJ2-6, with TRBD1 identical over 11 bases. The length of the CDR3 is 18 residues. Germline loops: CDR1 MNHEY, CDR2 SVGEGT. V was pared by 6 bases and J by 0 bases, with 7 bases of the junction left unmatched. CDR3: CASSTGTGGTSGANVLTF. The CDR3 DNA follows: TGTGCCAGCAGCACGGGGACAGGGGGAACCTCTGGGGCCAACGTCCTGACTTTC.

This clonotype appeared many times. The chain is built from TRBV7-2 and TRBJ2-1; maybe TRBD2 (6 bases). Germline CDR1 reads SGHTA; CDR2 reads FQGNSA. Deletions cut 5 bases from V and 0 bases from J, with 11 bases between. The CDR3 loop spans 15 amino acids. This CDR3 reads CASSPLGGSYNEQFF. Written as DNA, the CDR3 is TGTGCCAGCAGCCCCCTGGGGGGCTCCTACAATGAGCAGTTCTTC.

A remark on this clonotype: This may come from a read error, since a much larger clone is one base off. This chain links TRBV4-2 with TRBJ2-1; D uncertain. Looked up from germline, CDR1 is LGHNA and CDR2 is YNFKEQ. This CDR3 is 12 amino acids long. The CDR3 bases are TGTGCCAGCGGCCAGTCGACCGGAGAGCAGTTCTTC. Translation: CASGQSTGEQFF.

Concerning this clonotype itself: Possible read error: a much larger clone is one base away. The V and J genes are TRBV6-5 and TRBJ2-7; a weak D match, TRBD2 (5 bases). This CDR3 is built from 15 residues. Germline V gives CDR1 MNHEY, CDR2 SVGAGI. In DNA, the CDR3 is TGTGCCGGCAGTTACTCGACCCTTCCCGGGAACTCGCAGTACTTC. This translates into CAGSYSTLPGNSQYF.

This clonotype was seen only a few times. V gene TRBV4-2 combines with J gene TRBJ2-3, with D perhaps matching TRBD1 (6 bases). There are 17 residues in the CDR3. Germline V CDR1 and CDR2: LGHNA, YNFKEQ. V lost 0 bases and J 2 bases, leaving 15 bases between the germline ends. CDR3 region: CASSQDGDTDLTDTQYF. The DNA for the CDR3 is TGTGCCAGCAGCCAAGATGGGGACACCGACCTCACAGATACGCAGTATTTT.

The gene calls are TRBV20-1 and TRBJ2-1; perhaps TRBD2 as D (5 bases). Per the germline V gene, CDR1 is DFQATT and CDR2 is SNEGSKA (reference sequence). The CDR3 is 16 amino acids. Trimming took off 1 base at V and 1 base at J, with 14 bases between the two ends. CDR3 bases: TGCAGTGCTAGAGGAAGCGGCACCAGATCCTACAATGAGCAGTTCTTC. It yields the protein CSARGSGTRSYNEQFF.

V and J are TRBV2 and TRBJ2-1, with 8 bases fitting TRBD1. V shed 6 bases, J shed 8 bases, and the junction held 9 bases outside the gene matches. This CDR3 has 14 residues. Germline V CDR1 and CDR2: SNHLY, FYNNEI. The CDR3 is CASSDPDRVDEQFF. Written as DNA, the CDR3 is TGTGCCAGCAGCGATCCGGACAGGGTGGATGAGCAGTTCTTC.

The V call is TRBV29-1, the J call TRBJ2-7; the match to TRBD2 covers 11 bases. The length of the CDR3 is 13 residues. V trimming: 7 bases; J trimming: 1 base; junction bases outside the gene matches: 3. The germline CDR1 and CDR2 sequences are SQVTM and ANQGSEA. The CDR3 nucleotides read TGCAGCGCCGGGACTAGCGGTTCCTACGAGCAGTACTTC. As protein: CSAGTSGSYEQYF.

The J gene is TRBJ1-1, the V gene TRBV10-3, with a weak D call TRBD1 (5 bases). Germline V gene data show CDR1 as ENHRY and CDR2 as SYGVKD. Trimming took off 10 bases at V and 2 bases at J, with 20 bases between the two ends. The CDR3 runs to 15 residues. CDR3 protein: CATRRVQGVNTEAFF. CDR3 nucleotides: TGTGCCACCCGGAGGGTACAAGGGGTAAACACTGAAGCTTTCTTT.

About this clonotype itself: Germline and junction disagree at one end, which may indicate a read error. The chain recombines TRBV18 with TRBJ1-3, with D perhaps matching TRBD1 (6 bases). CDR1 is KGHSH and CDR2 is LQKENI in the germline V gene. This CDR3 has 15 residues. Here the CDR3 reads CDSSPQGDSGNTIYF. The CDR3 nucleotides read TGTGACAGCTCACCACAGGGCGACTCGGGAAACACCATATATTTT.

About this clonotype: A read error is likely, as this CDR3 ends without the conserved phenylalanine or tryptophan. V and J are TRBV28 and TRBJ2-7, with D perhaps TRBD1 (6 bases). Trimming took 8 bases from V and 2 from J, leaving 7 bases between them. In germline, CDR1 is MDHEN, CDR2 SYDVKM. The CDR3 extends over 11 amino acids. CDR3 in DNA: TGTGCCAGCCAGGGGACCTACGAGCAGTACCTC. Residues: CASQGTYEQYL.

The CDR3 coding sequence is TGTGCCAGCAAGGGGACTAGCTCTCACGAGCAGTACTTC. Translating it yields CASKGTSSHEQYF. The rearrangement joins TRBV28 to TRBJ2-7, with 9 bases identical to TRBD2. Looked up from germline, CDR1 is MDHEN and CDR2 is SYDVKM. Trimming cost V 7 bases and J 5 bases; bases outside gene matches: 6. The CDR3 loop spans 13 amino acids. Complete variable domain (other parts from reference TRBV28 and TRBJ2-7): DVKVTQSSRYLVKRTGEKVFLECVQDMDHENMFWYRQDPGLGLRLIYFSYDVKMKEKGDIPEGYSVSREKKERFSLILESASTNQTSMYLCASKGTSSHEQYFGPGTRLTVT.

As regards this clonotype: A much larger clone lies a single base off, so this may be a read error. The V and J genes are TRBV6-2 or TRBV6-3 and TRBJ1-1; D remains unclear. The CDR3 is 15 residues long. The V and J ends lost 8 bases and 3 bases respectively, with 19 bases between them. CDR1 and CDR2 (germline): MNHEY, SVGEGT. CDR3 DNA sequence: TGTGCCAGCGGTGGACTCAGTCCAGAGGACACTGAAGCTTTCTTT. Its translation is CASGGLSPEDTEAFF.

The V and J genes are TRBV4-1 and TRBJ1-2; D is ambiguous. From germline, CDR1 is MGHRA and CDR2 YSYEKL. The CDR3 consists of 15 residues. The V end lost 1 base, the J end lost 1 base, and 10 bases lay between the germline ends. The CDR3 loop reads CASSQGFWGNYGYTF. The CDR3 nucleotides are TGCGCCAGCAGCCAAGGCTTCTGGGGTAACTATGGCTACACCTTC.

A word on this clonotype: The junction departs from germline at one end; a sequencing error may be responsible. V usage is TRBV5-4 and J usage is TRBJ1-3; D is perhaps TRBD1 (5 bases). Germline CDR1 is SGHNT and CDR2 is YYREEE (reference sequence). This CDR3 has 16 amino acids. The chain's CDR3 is CTSSPDGAISGNTIYF. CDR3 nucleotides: TGTACCAGCAGCCCGGATGGGGCCATCTCTGGAAACACCATATATTTT. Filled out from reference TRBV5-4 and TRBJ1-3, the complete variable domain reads ETGVTQSPTHLIKTRGQQVTLRCSSQSGHNTVSWYQQALGQGPQFIFQYYREEENGRGNFPPRFSGLQFPNYSSELNVNALELDDSALYLCTSSPDGAISGNTIYFGEGSWLTVV.